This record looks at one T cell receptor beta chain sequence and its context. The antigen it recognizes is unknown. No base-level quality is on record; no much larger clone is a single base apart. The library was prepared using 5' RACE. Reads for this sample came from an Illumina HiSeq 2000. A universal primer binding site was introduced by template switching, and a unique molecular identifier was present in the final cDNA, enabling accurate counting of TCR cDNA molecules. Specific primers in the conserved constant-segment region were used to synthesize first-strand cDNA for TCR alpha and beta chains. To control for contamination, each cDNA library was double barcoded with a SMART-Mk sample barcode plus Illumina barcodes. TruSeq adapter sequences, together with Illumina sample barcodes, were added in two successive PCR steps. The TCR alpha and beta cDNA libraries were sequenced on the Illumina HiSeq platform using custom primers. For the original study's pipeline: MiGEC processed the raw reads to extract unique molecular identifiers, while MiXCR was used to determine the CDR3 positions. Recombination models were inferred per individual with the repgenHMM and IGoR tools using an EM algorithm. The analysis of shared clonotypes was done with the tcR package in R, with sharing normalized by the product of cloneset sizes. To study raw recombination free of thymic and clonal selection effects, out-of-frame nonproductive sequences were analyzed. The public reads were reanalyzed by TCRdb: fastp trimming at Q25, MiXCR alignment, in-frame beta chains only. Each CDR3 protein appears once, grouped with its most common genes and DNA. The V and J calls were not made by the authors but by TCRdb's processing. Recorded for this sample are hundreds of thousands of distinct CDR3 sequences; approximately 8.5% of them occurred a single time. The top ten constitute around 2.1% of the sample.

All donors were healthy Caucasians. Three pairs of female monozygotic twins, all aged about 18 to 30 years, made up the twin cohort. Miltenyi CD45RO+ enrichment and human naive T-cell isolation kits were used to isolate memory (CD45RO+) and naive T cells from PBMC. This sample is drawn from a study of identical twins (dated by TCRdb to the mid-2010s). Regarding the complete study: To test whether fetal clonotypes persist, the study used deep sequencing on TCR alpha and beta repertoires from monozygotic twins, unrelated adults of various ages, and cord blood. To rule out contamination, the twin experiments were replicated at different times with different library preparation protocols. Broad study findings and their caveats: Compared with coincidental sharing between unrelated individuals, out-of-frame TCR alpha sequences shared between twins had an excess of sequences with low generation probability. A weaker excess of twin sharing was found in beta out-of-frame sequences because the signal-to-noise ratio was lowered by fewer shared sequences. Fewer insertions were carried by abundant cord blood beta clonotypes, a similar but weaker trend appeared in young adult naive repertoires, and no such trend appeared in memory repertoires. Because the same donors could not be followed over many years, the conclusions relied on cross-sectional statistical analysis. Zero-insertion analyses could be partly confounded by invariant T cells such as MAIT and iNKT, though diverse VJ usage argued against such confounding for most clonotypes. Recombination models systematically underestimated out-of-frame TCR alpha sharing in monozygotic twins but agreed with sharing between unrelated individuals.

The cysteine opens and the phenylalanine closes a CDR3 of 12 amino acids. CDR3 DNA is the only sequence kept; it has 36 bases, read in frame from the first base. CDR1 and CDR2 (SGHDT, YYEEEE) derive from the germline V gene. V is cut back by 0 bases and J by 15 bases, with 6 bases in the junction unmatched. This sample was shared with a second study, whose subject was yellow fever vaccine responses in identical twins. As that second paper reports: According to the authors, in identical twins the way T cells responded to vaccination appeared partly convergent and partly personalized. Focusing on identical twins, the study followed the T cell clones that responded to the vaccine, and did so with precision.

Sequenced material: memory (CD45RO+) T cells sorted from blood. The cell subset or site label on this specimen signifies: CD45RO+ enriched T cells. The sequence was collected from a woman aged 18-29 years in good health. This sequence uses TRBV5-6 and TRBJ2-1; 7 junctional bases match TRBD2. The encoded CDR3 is CASSLGLASGFF. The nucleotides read TGTGCCAGCAGCTTGGGACTAGCTAGTGGGTTCTTC.